This T cell receptor beta chain was sequenced for a study of CD8 T cells in Susac syndrome. Reverse transcription of about 0.45 to 1 ug RNA was performed with random hexamers. TCR beta CDR3 was amplified by immunoSEQ multiplex PCR. This amplification extended across 54 Vbeta and 13 Jbeta segments. TCRdb re-called the immunoSEQ multiplex PCR reads with MiXCR, one entry per CDR3 protein. The sample has approximately 170,000 distinct CDR3 sequences; roughly 94% are singletons. The CDR3 has 11 amino acids. The germline V and J ends were trimmed by 0 bases and 13 bases, with 7 bases remaining between them. Per the germline V gene, CDR1 is SNHLY and CDR2 is FYNNEI. This clonotype showed up just once. TEMRA cells were FACS-enriched, and CD8+ and CD4+ T cells were isolated negatively.

The sequence came from a human donor with multiple sclerosis. The chain couples TRBV2 to TRBJ2-1, with unresolved D. The sample comprised CD4+ T cells from PBMCs. CDR3 sequence reads: CASSEAGPQFF. DNA of the CDR3: TGTGCCAGCAGTGAAGCAGGGCCCCAGTTCTTC.